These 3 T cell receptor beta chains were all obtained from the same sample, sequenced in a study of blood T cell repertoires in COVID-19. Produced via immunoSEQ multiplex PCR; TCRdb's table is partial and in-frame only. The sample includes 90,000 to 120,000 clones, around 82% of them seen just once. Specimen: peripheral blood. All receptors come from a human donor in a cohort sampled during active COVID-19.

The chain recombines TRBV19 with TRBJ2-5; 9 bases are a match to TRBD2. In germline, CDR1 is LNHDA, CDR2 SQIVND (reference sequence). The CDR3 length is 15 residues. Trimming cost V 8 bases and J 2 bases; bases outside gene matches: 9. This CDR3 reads CASWDGAGGQETQYF. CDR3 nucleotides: TGTGCCAGTTGGGACGGGGCGGGAGGGCAAGAGACCCAGTACTTC. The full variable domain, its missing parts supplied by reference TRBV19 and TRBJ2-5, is DGGITQSPKYLFRKEGQNVTLSCEQNLNHDAMYWYRQDPGQGLRLIYYSQIVNDFQKGDIAEGYSVSREKKESFPLTVTSAQKNPTAFYLCASWDGAGGQETQYFGPGTRLLVL.

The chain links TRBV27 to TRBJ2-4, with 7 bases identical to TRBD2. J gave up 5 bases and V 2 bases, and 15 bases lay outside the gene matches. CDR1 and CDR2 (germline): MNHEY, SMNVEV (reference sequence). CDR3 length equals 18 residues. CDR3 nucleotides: TGTGCCAGCAGTTTACGGTTGGTAGCGGGTACCTCCCAAAACATTCAGTACTTC. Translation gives CASSLRLVAGTSQNIQYF.

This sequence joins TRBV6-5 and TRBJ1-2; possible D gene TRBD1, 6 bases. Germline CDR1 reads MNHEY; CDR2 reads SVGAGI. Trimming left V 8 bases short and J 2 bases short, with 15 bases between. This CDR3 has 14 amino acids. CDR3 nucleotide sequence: TGTGCCAGCGCCCGTGACAGGTCAAACTATGGCTACACCTTC. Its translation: CASARDRSNYGYTF.